The sequence of this TCR beta chain was determined in a study of blood T cells in healthy people across ages. Total RNA, at least 6 micrograms per sample, came from PBMCs. This clonotype occurred a few times. Its specificity is not known. V was pared by 2 bases and J by 2 bases, with 5 bases of the junction left unmatched. The CDR3 is 15 amino acids. The germline V gene encodes CDR1 MNHNY and CDR2 SVGAGI (reference sequence). Using a J-beta primer mix together with a sample-barcoded 5' primer, a second PCR was run for roughly 7 to 12 cycles. Each sample provided no less than 2.5 million CDR3-containing paired-end reads. A single record per CDR3 protein comes from TCRdb applying MiXCR to the 5' RACE reads. The repertoire holds some 1.6 million distinct CDR3 sequences, with about 35% as singletons. Study observations and caveats: Getting older went along with TCR beta diversity per million T cells dropping roughly linearly. Among long-lived donors, naive CD4+ cells were more numerous and diversity higher than in aged donors.

Sample: blood. The chain is built from TRBV6-6 and TRBJ2-5; 7 bases agree with TRBD2. The clonotype was recovered from a woman aged 30 to 39 in good health. CDR3 sequence reads: CASSYTEGGQETQYF. Here the CDR3 DNA reads TGTGCCAGCAGTTACACCGAGGGAGGGCAAGAGACCCAGTACTTC.